The T cell receptor (beta chain) under discussion was sequenced for a study of T cells after yellow fever vaccination. The sample holds a few counts of this clonotype. Each CDR3 protein gets one entry after TCRdb re-called the 5' RACE reads with MiXCR. In the table there are almost 600,000 distinct CDR3 sequences, approximately 15% of which are singletons. The sequence derives from a man between 25 and 39 years old who received the YFV17D yellow fever vaccine. The source was PBMCs, collected on the day of the yellow fever booster vaccination.

The CDR3 loop is CASSLEGASNYGYTF. The CDR3 DNA is TGTGCCAGCAGCTTGGAGGGGGCGTCTAACTATGGCTACACCTTC. The chain uses TRBV5-5 and TRBJ1-2; the match to TRBD1 covers 7 bases. This CDR3 has 15 amino acids. Germline V lookup: CDR1 SGHKS, CDR2 YYEKEE (reference sequence). The V and J ends lost 0 bases and 0 bases, in that order; junction bases with no gene match: 2.